A selection of T cell receptor beta chains follows, all from one sample in a study of T cells in Graves' hyperthyroidism and ophthalmopathy. TCRdb passed the multiplex PCR reads through MiXCR, listing each CDR3 protein once. Counted here are 500,000 to 600,000 distinct CDR3 sequences, less than 20% occurring once; the ten biggest clones make up approximately 50%. The sequenced sample was blood. All receptors derive from a man aged 35 to 55 with Graves' ophthalmopathy. Both conserved end residues are part of each CDR3. A D gene is named only where the DNA matches it firmly. A clone size is listed for some rows: how often the clone was seen (once, few, many), or a class if it is expanded.

NA,TRBV7-8,NA,TRBJ1-5,TGTGCCAGCAGCTTACTCCGGGACAGCAATCAGCCCCAGCATTTT,CASSLLRDSNQPQHF
NA,TRBV29-1,NA,TRBJ1-4,TGCAGCGTGGGACACAGGATGAATGAAAAACTGTTTTTT,CSVGHRMNEKLFF
TRBD1,TRBV2,few,TRBJ1-5,TGTGCCAGCAGTCCCCAGACAGGGAGGCAGCCCCAGCATTTT,CASSPQTGRQPQHF
NA,TRBV9,NA,TRBJ2-2,TGTGCCAGCAGCGGCCCTTCGAACGGGGAGCTGTTTTTT,CASSGPSNGELFF
TRBD1,TRBV12-3/TRBV12-4,many,TRBJ1-2,TGTGCCAGCAGACCCCCCGGGACAGCCTATGGCTACACCTTC,CASRPPGTAYGYTF
NA,TRBV11-2,NA,TRBJ2-7,TGTGCCAGCAGCTTAGGGGGGGCGGAGGTGTACGAGCAGTACTTC,CASSLGGAEVYEQYF
TRBD2,TRBV7-2,NA,TRBJ2-3,TGTGCCAGCAGCCAAGAGCTTAGCGGGCCTAACACAGATACGCAGTATTTT,CASSQELSGPNTDTQYF
TRBD1,TRBV28,many,TRBJ1-4,TGTGCCAGCAGTCGACAGGGGAACAAGGAAAAACTGTTTTTT,CASSRQGNKEKLFF
TRBD2,TRBV29-1,NA,TRBJ2-5,TGCAGCGTTGTTGGGACTAGCGGGAGCGGGGGGGAGACCCAGTACTTC,CSVVGTSGSGGETQYF
NA,TRBV19,few,TRBJ1-1,TGTGCCAGTAGTATTGCGGTGTCCGAAGCTTTCTTT,CASSIAVSEAFF
TRBD2,TRBV5-1,few,TRBJ2-2,TGCGCCAGCAGCTCCGGGGGGGGGGCCCCCGGGGAGCTGTTTTTT,CASSSGGGAPGELFF
NA,TRBV4-1,few,TRBJ2-7,TGCGCCAGCAGCCAAGGTACGGCAGGGATTGTCTACGAGCAGTACTTC,CASSQGTAGIVYEQYF
TRBD1,TRBV7-9,NA,TRBJ1-5,TGTGCCAGCAGCCCGGGACAGGGTGGCCCCAGCAATCAGCCCCAGCATTTT,CASSPGQGGPSNQPQHF
TRBD1,TRBV7-2,NA,TRBJ1-2,TGTGCCAGCAGTCCCGACCCGGGACAGATCTATGGCTACACCTTC,CASSPDPGQIYGYTF
NA,TRBV6-1,NA,TRBJ1-2,TGTGCCAGCAGCATTCAATCAGGGATTTATTATGGCTACACCTTC,CASSIQSGIYYGYTF
NA,TRBV30,many,TRBJ2-1,TGTGCCTGGAGTGTATCTGTAGTGAGTGAGCAGTTCTTC,CAWSVSVVSEQFF
NA,TRBV7-9,NA,TRBJ1-3,TGTGCCAGCAGCTTAATCCAAGGGCCCCCTGGAAACACCATATATTTT,CASSLIQGPPGNTIYF
NA,TRBV4-1,few,TRBJ2-5,TGCGCCAGCAGCCAAGCTTCTAGCGCAAGGTTCGAGACCCAGTACTTC,CASSQASSARFETQYF
NA,TRBV5-1,NA,TRBJ2-7,TGCGCCAGCAGCTTTGGACTTGGGGAGAGCTCCTACGAGCAGTACTTC,CASSFGLGESSYEQYF
NA,TRBV18,many,TRBJ2-3,TGTGCCAGCTCACCATTCGGGGGGCCCACAGATACGCAGTATTTT,CASSPFGGPTDTQYF
NA,TRBV5-5,few,TRBJ2-5,TGTGCCAGCAGCCCCTGGACAAAATACCAAGAGACCCAGTACTTC,CASSPWTKYQETQYF
NA,TRBV28,NA,TRBJ2-1,TGTGCCAGCAGTTCACAGAACAATGAGCAGTTCTTC,CASSSQNNEQFF
TRBD1,TRBV5-1,few,TRBJ1-2,TGCGCCAGTACGACAGGGAAAGGCTACACCTTC,CASTTGKGYTF
TRBD1,TRBV7-9,few,TRBJ1-2,TGTGCCAGCAGCTTAGCGGGACAGGGACAGAGCTACACCTTC,CASSLAGQGQSYTF
NA,TRBV7-6,once,TRBJ2-1,TGTGCCAGCAGCTCCGCCCCGGTTCAGGAGCAGTTCTTC,CASSSAPVQEQFF
TRBD2,TRBV29-1,few,TRBJ2-5,TGCAGCGTTGGAGGGACTAGCGGAAACTCCCAAGAGACCCAGTACTTC,CSVGGTSGNSQETQYF
TRBD2,TRBV9,NA,TRBJ2-3,TGTGCCAGCAGCCCGGATGGTAGCGGGAGTCCAGATACGCAGTATTTT,CASSPDGSGSPDTQYF
TRBD2,TRBV2,many,TRBJ2-7,TGTGCCAGCAATGACGGGACTAGCGGGAGGGCCCTCTACGAGCAGTACTTC,CASNDGTSGRALYEQYF
NA,TRBV27,NA,TRBJ2-3,TGTGCCAGCAGCTCTAAACCCCGGATGCATACGCAGTATTTT,CASSSKPRMHTQYF
TRBD1,TRBV7-9,few,TRBJ1-6,TGTGCCAGCAGCTTGGCCGGGACAGATAATTCACCCCTCCACTTT,CASSLAGTDNSPLHF
NA,TRBV7-9,NA,TRBJ2-2,TGTGCCAGCAGCCGTACATCTAGGAACACCGGGGAGCTGTTTTTT,CASSRTSRNTGELFF